The 32 T cell receptor beta chains in this list originate from one sample, sequenced in a study of regulatory T cells in long-lasting Graves disease. Time point here: newly diagnosed GD, antithyroid drugs for less than 3 months. Extracted PBMC RNA gave rise to the TCR library. For TCR beta, libraries came from iRepertoire HTBI primers and Arm-PCR of CDR3 regions. MiXCR, run by TCRdb on the multiplex PCR reads, gives a single entry per CDR3 protein. The sample shows over 500,000 distinct CDR3 sequences, roughly 15% of them seen only once. In addition, the sample was reused for a study of T cells in Graves' hyperthyroidism and ophthalmopathy.

The sample here was peripheral blood mononuclear cells (PBMCs), taken at new diagnosis, from a patient treated with antithyroid drugs. The receptors derive from a woman younger than 45 with Graves disease.

This clonotype was seen repeatedly, ten times or more. The chain recombines TRBV11-2 with TRBJ2-3, with a tentative D call TRBD1 (6 bases). V dropped 9 bases and J dropped 2 bases, with 9 bases sitting between them. The V gene's germline CDR1 is SGHAT and CDR2 FQNNGV. The CDR3 has 12 amino acids. CDR3 loop: CASGQNTDTQYF. The CDR3 DNA reads as TGTGCCAGTGGACAGAACACAGATACGCAGTATTTT.

The V and J genes are TRBV7-9 and TRBJ1-3; D unclear. Trimming took 4 bases from V and 9 from J, leaving 7 bases between them. The CDR3 is made up of 11 amino acids. CDR1 is SEHNR and CDR2 is FQNEAQ in the germline V gene (reference sequence). The CDR3 sequence: CASSSTFTIYF. The CDR3 DNA sequence: TGTGCCAGCAGCTCCACTTTCACCATATATTTT.

The chain recombines TRBV28 with TRBJ1-3, with a tentative D call TRBD1 (6 bases). This CDR3 region has 17 residues. The ends were cut back, 6 bases at V and 0 bases at J, with 18 bases in the middle. Looked up from germline, CDR1 is MDHEN and CDR2 is SYDVKM. The CDR3 DNA follows: TGTGCCAGCAGGGGCCCGGGGACACCGTCCTCTGGAAACACCATATATTTT. It specifies CASRGPGTPSSGNTIYF. Combining the CDR3 with reference TRBV28 and TRBJ1-3 gives the whole variable domain DVKVTQSSRYLVKRTGEKVFLECVQDMDHENMFWYRQDPGLGLRLIYFSYDVKMKEKGDIPEGYSVSREKKERFSLILESASTNQTSMYLCASRGPGTPSSGNTIYFGEGSWLTVV.

The chain has TRBV7-9 and TRBJ2-7; a weak D match, TRBD2 (5 bases). Germline loops: CDR1 SEHNR, CDR2 FQNEAQ (reference sequence). The CDR3 spans 15 residues. Trimming left V 5 bases short and J 0 bases short, with 14 bases between. CDR3 residues: CASSPSERISYEQYF. CDR3 DNA sequence: TGTGCCAGCAGCCCCAGTGAGCGGATCTCCTACGAGCAGTACTTC.

There are many counts of this clonotype. The junction departs from germline at one end; a sequencing error may be responsible. The chain recombines TRBV28 with TRBJ2-5; 7 bases map to TRBD1. There are 13 residues in the CDR3. The germline V gene encodes CDR1 MDHEN and CDR2 SYDVKM. The DNA of the CDR3 is TGCGCCAGCAGAGGGACAGCCCAAGAGACCCAGTACTTC. Residues: CASRGTAQETQYF.

V is TRBV3-1 and J is TRBJ2-5; 10 bases align to TRBD2. From germline, CDR1 is LGHDT and CDR2 YNNKEL (reference sequence). CDR3 length equals 15 residues. V gave up 3 bases and J gave up 2 bases; unmatched junction bases: 3. Here the CDR3 reads CASSHRTSGQETQYF. The CDR3 DNA is TGTGCCAGCAGCCATAGGACTAGCGGTCAAGAGACCCAGTACTTC.

The J gene is TRBJ1-5, the V gene TRBV19, with a possible D match to TRBD1 (5 bases). The germline V gene has CDR1 LNHDA and CDR2 SQIVND (reference sequence). Trimming removed 6 bases from V and 5 bases from J, with 8 bases in between. This CDR3 spans 12 amino acids. The CDR3 spells CASRGGDQPQHF. Here the CDR3 DNA reads TGTGCCAGTAGGGGGGGGGATCAGCCCCAGCATTTT.

A single count supports this clonotype. Sequence at one end of the junction differs from germline and may be a read error. The CDR3 loop is CSVSSYTETFF. CDR3 sequence (DNA): TGCAGCGTATCAAGTTACACTGAAACTTTCTTT. The chain is built from TRBV29-1 and TRBJ1-1, with D unresolved. CDR1 and CDR2 (germline): SQVTM, ANQGSEA. The CDR3 contains 11 residues.

The DNA for the CDR3 is TGTGCCACCAGTGAAACCAGCGGGACCCGTTCCTACAATGAGCAGTTCTTC. Protein: CATSETSGTRSYNEQFF. The chain recombines TRBV24-1 with TRBJ2-1, with 7 bases matching TRBD2. Germline trimming cut 4 bases from V and 1 base from J; bases unmatched to any gene: 9. The CDR3 has 17 residues. From germline, CDR1 is KGHDR and CDR2 SFDVKD.

This chain links TRBV30 with TRBJ1-6; 8 bases are a match to TRBD1. CDR1 GTSNPN and CDR2 SVGIG come from the germline V gene (reference sequence). The CDR3 runs to 15 residues. Trimming removed 4 bases from V and 9 bases from J; junction bases left unmatched: 11. This CDR3 is CAWTEFRGPRSPLHF. In DNA form, the CDR3 reads TGTGCCTGGACAGAATTCAGGGGGCCGCGTTCACCCCTCCACTTT.

This chain joins TRBV19 and TRBJ2-6; 9 bases map to TRBD1. The CDR3 is made up of 22 amino acids. After removal of 7 bases from V and 1 base from J, the junction contained 23 bases not matched to a gene. Germline V CDR1 and CDR2: LNHDA, SQIVND (reference sequence). CDR3 in DNA: TGTGCCAGTATCGACCCGGGACAGGGAAGTCCGATTTCGGCGTCTGGGGCCAACGTCCTGACTTTC. Translating gives CASIDPGQGSPISASGANVLTF.

This clonotype was seen at least ten times. One junction end disagrees with the germline gene, perhaps due to a read error. V usage is TRBV7-3 and J usage is TRBJ2-1, with 14 bases identical to TRBD2. The CDR3 runs to 13 residues. CDR1 SGHTA and CDR2 FQGTGA come from the germline V gene. The CDR3 is CASSGTSGRDMVF. Written as DNA, the CDR3 is TGTGCCAGCAGCGGGACTAGCGGGAGAGACATGGTCTTC.

This clonotype has a count of ten or more. The V call is TRBV15, the J call TRBJ1-1; D not certain. CDR3 length: 15 amino acids. Trimming removed 1 base at V and 1 base at J, with 10 bases between. Germline CDR1 and CDR2: LNHNV and YYDKDF (reference sequence). CDR3 bases: TGTGCCACCAGCAGAGCGGGCAGCTCGAACACTGAAGCTTTCTTT. Its protein is CATSRAGSSNTEAFF.

This clonotype was detected many times. The rearrangement links TRBV19 to TRBJ1-1; TRBD1 matches at 7 bases. The V gene's germline CDR1 is LNHDA and CDR2 SQIVND (reference sequence). CDR3 length equals 17 residues. The junction had 19 bases not matched to a gene; V was cut back by 7 bases and J by 5 bases. Written as DNA, the CDR3 is TGTGCCAGTAATCAGGGGGGGGGGCGCCTCGTTCGGACTGAAGCTTTCTTT. This translates into CASNQGGGRLVRTEAFF.

This clonotype was detected many times. The J gene is TRBJ1-2, the V gene TRBV30; D is ambiguous. The V gene lost 7 bases and the J gene lost 4 bases, with 13 bases spanning the gap. There are 12 residues in the CDR3. Looked up from germline, CDR1 is GTSNPN and CDR2 is SVGIG (reference sequence). In DNA, the CDR3 is TGTGCCTCACTAGACAAGCTCTATGGCTACACCTTC. This codes for CASLDKLYGYTF. The whole variable domain, remainder taken from reference TRBV30 and TRBJ1-2, is SQTIHQWPATLVQPVGSPLSLECTVEGTSNPNLYWYRQAAGRGLQLLFYSVGIGQISSEVPQNLSASRPQDRQFILSSKKLLLSDSGFYLCASLDKLYGYTFGSGTRLTVV.

V usage is TRBV2 and J usage is TRBJ1-4; no definite D call. The germline V gene has CDR1 SNHLY and CDR2 FYNNEI. The germline V and J ends were trimmed by 0 bases and 7 bases, with 12 bases remaining between them. The CDR3 consists of 15 residues. CDR3 amino acids: CASSEALINSEKLFF. DNA for the CDR3: TGTGCCAGCAGTGAAGCGCTTATAAATAGTGAAAAACTGTTTTTT.

This clonotype was observed a few times. The rearrangement links TRBV11-2 to TRBJ2-5; the D gene is possibly TRBD2 (5 bases). The CDR3 is 12 amino acids. Trimming stripped 8 bases from V and 4 bases from J, with 11 bases between. The V gene's germline CDR1 is SGHAT and CDR2 FQNNGV. The chain's CDR3 is CASGRRGETQYF. In DNA form, the CDR3 reads TGTGCCAGCGGCCGACGGGGAGAGACCCAGTACTTC. The full variable domain, with the rest looked up from reference TRBV11-2 and TRBJ2-5, is EAGVAQSPRYKIIEKRQSVAFWCNPISGHATLYWYQQILGQGPKLLIQFQNNGVVDDSQLPKDRFSAERLKGVDSTLKIQPAKLEDSAVYLCASGRRGETQYFGPGTRLLVL.

This clonotype turned up a few times. V is TRBV29-1 and J is TRBJ2-1, with D possibly TRBD1 on 6 matching bases. This CDR3 is 14 amino acids long. Germline loops: CDR1 SQVTM, CDR2 ANQGSEA. Trimming stripped 0 bases from V and 6 bases from J, with 12 bases between. This CDR3 reads CSVEDPRTVNEQFF. CDR3 sequence (DNA): TGCAGCGTTGAAGATCCACGGACAGTCAATGAGCAGTTCTTC.

This clonotype was found many times. The chain combines TRBV2 with TRBJ1-5; the D is unclear. Trimming took 1 base from V and 6 from J, leaving 10 bases between them. Germline V gene lookup returns CDR1 SNHLY and CDR2 FYNNEI. The CDR3 covers 14 residues. The CDR3 DNA reads as TGTGCCAGCAGTGAAGAAGGGTCGGGTCAGCCCCAGCATTTT. Its translation: CASSEEGSGQPQHF.

A few counts support this clonotype. The chain recombines TRBV4-1 with TRBJ1-2, with a tentative D call TRBD1 (5 bases). The CDR3 totals 15 residues. CDR1 is MGHRA, CDR2 YSYEKL, per germline. Trimming removed 4 bases at V and 4 bases at J, with 16 bases between. In DNA form, the CDR3 reads TGCGCCAGCAGCCTCACCCGGGGGGATACCTATGGCTACACCTTC. Translated: CASSLTRGDTYGYTF.

This clonotype appeared a few times. This chain links TRBV24-1 with TRBJ2-1; D possibly matches TRBD1 or TRBD2 (5 bases each). The germline gives CDR1 KGHDR, CDR2 SFDVKD. The length of the CDR3 is 16 residues. Between the trimmed V and J ends, which lost 6 bases and 5 bases, there was a span of 19 bases. CDR3 nucleotides: TGTGCCACCAGTCAGAGAGGGACCACCGGGAACAATGAGCAGTTCTTC. It yields the protein CATSQRGTTGNNEQFF.

This clonotype occurred a few times. The rearrangement links TRBV5-1 to TRBJ1-5, with D maybe TRBD1 (6 bases). Germline lookup yields CDR1 SGHRS and CDR2 YFSETQ. The CDR3 length is 14 residues. The V and J ends lost 4 bases and 4 bases respectively, with 12 bases between them. CDR3 residues: CASSKGGPNQPQHF. CDR3 nucleotide sequence: TGCGCCAGCAGCAAGGGGGGCCCTAATCAGCCCCAGCATTTT.

This clonotype has a count of ten or more. This chain links TRBV30 with TRBJ1-5, with D perhaps TRBD1 (6 bases). Germline V gene sequence: CDR1 GTSNPN, CDR2 SVGIG (reference sequence). The ends were cut back, 2 bases at V and 0 bases at J, with 11 bases in the middle. There are 15 residues in the CDR3. The CDR3 spells CAWSTGAYSNQPQHF. The DNA of the CDR3 is TGTGCCTGGAGTACGGGGGCCTATAGCAATCAGCCCCAGCATTTT.

This chain links TRBV7-6 with TRBJ2-7; tentatively, D is TRBD1 or TRBD2 (6 bases each). Looked up from germline, CDR1 is SGHVS and CDR2 is FNYEAQ. This CDR3 is built from 15 residues. The V end was cut by 6 bases, the J end by 2 bases, with 17 bases between. CDR3 coding DNA: TGTGCCAGCAGTCCGGGGGCGGGCCACACCTACGAGCAGTACTTC. Its protein product is CASSPGAGHTYEQYF.

This clonotype has a handful of counts. The chain joins TRBV6-2 or TRBV6-3 to TRBJ2-1, with a weak D call TRBD1 (5 bases). This CDR3 has 17 amino acids. Germline values: CDR1 MNHEY, CDR2 SVGEGT. Trimming took off 2 bases at V and 1 base at J, with 15 bases between the two ends. The CDR3 bases are TGTGCCAGCAGTTACATCTATGGGGCGGATTCCTACAATGAGCAGTTCTTC. Residues: CASSYIYGADSYNEQFF.

Many counts were recorded for this clonotype. This chain joins TRBV27 and TRBJ2-1; TRBD2 aligns across 7 bases. Germline V gene lookup returns CDR1 MNHEY and CDR2 SMNVEV (reference sequence). This CDR3 is built from 15 residues. Germline trimming cut 2 bases from V and 5 bases from J; bases unmatched to any gene: 6. In DNA, the CDR3 is TGTGCCAGCAGTTTAACGGCTAGCGGAGACAATGAGCAGTTCTTC. Translating it yields CASSLTASGDNEQFF.

This clonotype was picked up many times. This rearrangement joins TRBV6-1 to TRBJ1-2; D unresolved. The germline gives CDR1 MNHNS, CDR2 SASEGT. The CDR3 has 14 amino acids. The ends were cut back, 6 bases at V and 8 bases at J, with 19 bases in the middle. CDR3 in DNA: TGTGCCAGCAGAAAAGACGCAGAGTCAGGAGGCTACACCTTC. It encodes CASRKDAESGGYTF.

There are many counts of this clonotype. The J gene is TRBJ2-7, the V gene TRBV9, with TRBD1 as a possible D gene (8 bases). This CDR3 spans 14 amino acids. Looked up from germline, CDR1 is SGDLS and CDR2 is YYNGEE. The V end was cut by 3 bases, the J end by 5 bases, with 15 bases between. CDR3 in amino acids: CASSGGQGGHEQYF. Written as DNA, the CDR3 is TGTGCCAGCAGCGGAGGACAGGGAGGGCACGAGCAGTACTTC.

This clonotype has at least ten counts. The chain combines TRBV7-8 with TRBJ1-5; D not certain. The germline V and J ends were trimmed by 5 bases and 4 bases, with 12 bases remaining between them. This CDR3 spans 14 amino acids. The germline V gene encodes CDR1 SGHVS and CDR2 FQNEAQ. CDR3 nucleotides: TGTGCCAGCAGCCCTCAGGCTATTAATCAGCCCCAGCATTTT. Its protein product is CASSPQAINQPQHF.

CDR3 coding DNA: TGCGCCAGCAGCCCCGGGGCGGGAGCTGAGACCCAGTACTTC. It is translated as CASSPGAGAETQYF. The chain combines TRBV5-1 with TRBJ2-5; 7 nucleotides agree with TRBD2. The germline gives CDR1 SGHRS, CDR2 YFSETQ. V lost 4 bases to trimming and J lost 5 bases; unmatched junction nucleotides: 8. This CDR3 has 14 amino acids. Drawing the rest from reference TRBV5-1 and TRBJ2-5, the complete variable domain is KAGVTQTPRYLIKTRGQQVTLSCSPISGHRSVSWYQQTPGQGLQFLFEYFSETQRNKGNFPGRFSGRQFSNSRSEMNVSTLELGDSALYLCASSPGAGAETQYFGPGTRLLVL.

Ten or more counts support this clonotype. The V call is TRBV7-2, the J call TRBJ1-1; no clear D gene. V lost 3 bases to trimming and J lost 2 bases, with 13 bases between them. Germline V gene sequence: CDR1 SGHTA, CDR2 FQGNSA. CDR3 length: 15 amino acids. CDR3 nucleotides: TGTGCCAGCAGCTTCCCCTCCAAAGTTAACACTGAAGCTTTCTTT. As protein: CASSFPSKVNTEAFF.

The DNA of the CDR3 is TGTGCCAGCAGCTGGGGCCTGACTACGCCCCAAGAGACCCAGTACTTC. It specifies CASSWGLTTPQETQYF. The chain recombines TRBV7-9 with TRBJ2-5, with D possibly being TRBD1 or TRBD2 (5 bases each). CDR1 is SEHNR and CDR2 is FQNEAQ in the germline V gene (reference sequence). V was trimmed by 4 bases and J by 1 base, leaving 16 bases between them. The CDR3 is made up of 16 amino acids.